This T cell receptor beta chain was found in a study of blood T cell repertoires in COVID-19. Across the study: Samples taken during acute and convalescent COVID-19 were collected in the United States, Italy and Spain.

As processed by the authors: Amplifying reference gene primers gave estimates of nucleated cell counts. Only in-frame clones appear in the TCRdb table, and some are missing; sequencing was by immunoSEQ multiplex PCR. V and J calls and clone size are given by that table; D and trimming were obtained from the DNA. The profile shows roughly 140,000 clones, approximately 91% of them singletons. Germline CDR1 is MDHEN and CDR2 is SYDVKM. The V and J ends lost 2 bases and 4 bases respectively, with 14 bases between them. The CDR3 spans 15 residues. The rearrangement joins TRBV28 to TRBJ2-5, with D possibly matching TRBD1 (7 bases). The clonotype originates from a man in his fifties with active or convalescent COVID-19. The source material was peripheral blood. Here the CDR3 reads CASSLGWRGPETQYF. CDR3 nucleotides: TGTGCCAGCAGTTTAGGGTGGAGGGGGCCAGAGACCCAGTACTTC.